Listed below are T cell receptor beta chains from one sample, sequenced in a study of circulating CD8 cells and anti-PD-1 response in melanoma. TCRdb redid the calling of the reads with MiXCR, one entry per CDR3 protein. The profile shows about a thousand distinct CDR3 sequences, over 8.5% of them singletons. The material sequenced was CD8+ T cells from PBMCs, taken at baseline or after one month of anti-PD-1 therapy (not recorded which). These receptors were collected from a human donor with melanoma. CDR3s include the opening cysteine and the closing phenylalanine or tryptophan. D genes are given only for firm matches. Clone size is shown for a subset of rows, as once, few, many or a class of expanded clone.

CDR3 protein: CASSAGGAADTQYF
CDR3 DNA: TGTGCCAGCAGTGCCGGTGGGGCCGCAGATACGCAGTATTTT
J gene: TRBJ2-3
clone size: medium-sized
D gene: -
V gene: TRBV6-4

CDR3 protein: CATSTPGDNEQFF
CDR3 DNA: TGTGCCACCAGTACCCCCGGGGACAATGAGCAGTTCTTC
J gene: TRBJ2-1
clone size: medium-sized
D gene: -
V gene: TRBV24-1

CDR3 protein: CASALTGGSQPQHF
CDR3 DNA: TGTGCCAGCGCCCTGACCGGGGGGAGTCAGCCCCAGCATTTT
J gene: TRBJ1-5
clone size: medium-sized
D gene: -
V gene: TRBV2

CDR3 protein: CASSADRYNEQFF
CDR3 DNA: TGTGCCAGCAGTGCCGACAGGTACAATGAGCAGTTCTTC
J gene: TRBJ2-1
clone size: medium-sized
D gene: -
V gene: TRBV12-3/TRBV12-4

CDR3 protein: CASILDQGARTEAFF
CDR3 DNA: TGTGCCAGCATCCTCGACCAGGGGGCGAGGACTGAAGCTTTCTTT
J gene: TRBJ1-1
clone size: large
D gene: TRBD1
V gene: TRBV27

CDR3 protein: CAGRADWNTGELFF
CDR3 DNA: TGTGCCGGACGAGCAGATTGGAACACCGGGGAGCTGTTTTTT
J gene: TRBJ2-2
clone size: -
D gene: -
V gene: TRBV30

CDR3 protein: CASTADVLSEQYF
CDR3 DNA: TGTGCCAGTACCGCTGACGTACTCAGCGAGCAGTACTTC
J gene: TRBJ2-7
clone size: medium-sized
D gene: -
V gene: TRBV19

CDR3 protein: CSAVGAGTYNEQFF
CDR3 DNA: TGCAGTGCCGTAGGGGCGGGCACCTACAATGAGCAGTTCTTC
J gene: TRBJ2-1
clone size: medium-sized
D gene: -
V gene: TRBV20-1

CDR3 protein: CASSFGTGSTGELFF
CDR3 DNA: TGTGCCAGCAGCTTCGGGACAGGGTCCACCGGGGAGCTGTTTTTT
J gene: TRBJ2-2
clone size: medium-sized
D gene: TRBD1
V gene: TRBV5-6

CDR3 protein: CATSAYGPAQANVLTF
CDR3 DNA: TGTGCCACCTCAGCTTATGGCCCAGCACAGGCCAACGTCCTGACTTTC
J gene: TRBJ2-6
clone size: -
D gene: -
V gene: TRBV7-2

CDR3 protein: CASSFRSYNSPLHF
CDR3 DNA: TGTGCCAGCAGCTTTCGCTCCTATAATTCACCCCTCCACTTT
J gene: TRBJ1-6
clone size: -
D gene: -
V gene: TRBV7-3

CDR3 protein: CASSLRLNGPLDRTECYEQYF
CDR3 DNA: TGTGCCAGCAGCTTAAGACTCAATGGCCCGCTGGACCGGACAGAGTGCTACGAGCAGTACTTC
J gene: TRBJ2-7
clone size: -
D gene: -
V gene: TRBV21-1

CDR3 protein: CASRDTGTGFYEQYF
CDR3 DNA: TGTGCCAGCAGGGATACCGGGACAGGATTCTACGAGCAGTACTTC
J gene: TRBJ2-7
clone size: medium-sized
D gene: TRBD1
V gene: TRBV28

CDR3 protein: CASSLERRADEQYF
CDR3 DNA: TGTGCCAGCAGCTTGGAAAGAAGGGCGGACGAGCAGTACTTC
J gene: TRBJ2-7
clone size: -
D gene: -
V gene: TRBV5-5

CDR3 protein: CASSFGQSYEQYF
CDR3 DNA: TGTGCCAGCAGCTTTGGACAGTCCTACGAGCAGTACTTC
J gene: TRBJ2-7
clone size: large
D gene: -
V gene: TRBV11-1

CDR3 protein: CASSDPLLGQYYQPQHF
CDR3 DNA: TGTGCCAGCAGTGACCCCTTACTTGGACAGTACTATCAGCCCCAGCATTTT
J gene: TRBJ1-5
clone size: few
D gene: -
V gene: TRBV2